Reported below is one T cell receptor (beta chain). Blood CD8+ and CD4+ T cells underwent high-throughput TCR beta sequencing. RNA totalling about 0.45 to 1 ug underwent reverse transcription with random hexamers. The immunoSEQ assay covered 54 Vbeta and 13 Jbeta segments for CDR3. One entry per CDR3 protein results from TCRdb running MiXCR on the immunoSEQ multiplex PCR reads. The sample includes some 300,000 distinct CDR3 sequences, approximately 85% of them seen just once. With 2 bases removed from V and 4 bases from J, the gap between germline ends came to 9 bases. Germline V lookup: CDR1 GTSNPN, CDR2 SVGIG (reference sequence). The CDR3 covers 13 residues. This record comes from a study of CD8 T cells in Susac syndrome.

This clonotype was sampled from a human donor with multiple sclerosis. The chain has TRBV30 and TRBJ2-1, with D uncertain. The sample comprised CD8+ T cells from PBMCs. This CDR3 reads CAWSTPLYNEQFF. The CDR3 DNA reads TGTGCCTGGAGTACGCCTCTATACAATGAGCAGTTCTTC.